Each of the 19 T cell receptor beta chains below was sequenced from the same sample in a study of OX40 agonist ivuxolimab in advanced cancers. The library was obtained by the immunoSEQ multiplex PCR assay. The immuneACCESS repertoire file appears here via TCRdb, limited to in-frame rearrangements. These files lack a portion of the clones; in checked studies, under half of the deficit traces to unresolved V genes, and the cause of the others is not known. The sample records about 79,000 clones, around 86% of which are singletons. The ten largest clones take up 0.85% to 1% of the sample. The specimen was CD4+ or CD8+ T cells sorted from blood, collected in a trial of the OX40 agonist ivuxolimab. The source of these receptors is an adult with an advanced solid tumor such as melanoma, head and neck, liver or kidney cancer.

J is TRBJ1-1 and V is TRBV11-2; TRBD1 aligns across 8 bases. The germline V gene encodes CDR1 SGHAT and CDR2 FQNNGV. This CDR3 is built from 14 residues. V dropped 4 bases and J dropped 1; count of bases not matched to a gene: 2. The CDR3 coding sequence is TGTGCCAGCAGCTGGACAGGGCCGAACACTGAAGCTTTCTTT. Translated: CASSWTGPNTEAFF.

The rearrangement joins TRBV7-9 to TRBJ2-1; TRBD1 might be the D (6 bases). The CDR3 length is 15 residues. Germline V lookup: CDR1 SEHNR, CDR2 FQNEAQ (reference sequence). Trimming removed 5 bases from V and 5 bases from J, with 16 bases in between. The CDR3 reads CASSSYRAEDNEQFF. The CDR3 nucleotides are TGTGCCAGCAGCAGTTACAGGGCGGAAGACAATGAGCAGTTCTTC.

This chain uses TRBV28 with TRBJ1-2; D is unclear. This CDR3 comprises 14 residues. V was clipped by 5 bases and J by 1 base, with 11 bases between them. Germline values: CDR1 MDHEN, CDR2 SYDVKM. The CDR3 region is CASSPGSFNYGYTF. In nucleotides, the CDR3 is TGTGCCAGCAGTCCCGGGTCCTTTAACTATGGCTACACCTTC.

V gene TRBV6-6 combines with J gene TRBJ1-2; 9 bases match TRBD1. V lost 2 bases and J lost 2; bases outside the gene matches: 6. CDR1 MNHNY and CDR2 SVGAGI come from the germline V gene (reference sequence). The CDR3 spans 16 residues. The CDR3 reads CASSYPPGQGNYGYTF. CDR3 DNA: TGTGCCAGCAGTTACCCCCCGGGACAGGGCAACTATGGCTACACCTTC.

There are a few counts of this clone. The chain couples TRBV7-9 to TRBJ2-4; the D call may be TRBD1 or TRBD2 (7 bases each). With 7 bases removed from V and 8 bases from J, the gap between germline ends came to 12 bases. The CDR3 is made up of 12 amino acids. Germline V CDR1 and CDR2: SEHNR, FQNEAQ (reference sequence). The CDR3 here is CASNRGGDIQYF. In DNA, the CDR3 is TGTGCCAGCAACAGGGGAGGGGACATTCAGTACTTC.

This clone was observed a few times. The chain combines TRBV14 with TRBJ2-7, with TRBD2 identical over 7 bases. The CDR3 consists of 15 residues. V shed 4 bases and J 0 bases; nucleotides not matched to a gene: 6. CDR1 is SGHDN and CDR2 is FVKESK in the germline V gene. CDR3 amino acids: CASSRLGDYSYEQYF. CDR3 DNA sequence: TGTGCCAGCAGCCGGCTCGGGGACTACTCCTACGAGCAGTACTTC.

V gene TRBV5-1 combines with J gene TRBJ1-5; D ambiguous. Germline V gives CDR1 SGHRS, CDR2 YFSETQ. This CDR3 comprises 14 residues. The V end lost 4 bases, the J end lost 2 bases, and 10 bases lay between the germline ends. DNA for the CDR3: TGCGCCAGCAGCACCCGTAGGGGCAATCAGCCCCAGCATTTT. It translates to CASSTRRGNQPQHF.

The chain carries TRBV7-9 and TRBJ1-1; perhaps TRBD1 as D (6 bases). Trimming stripped 5 bases from V and 7 bases from J, with 11 bases between. Looked up from germline, CDR1 is SEHNR and CDR2 is FQNEAQ (reference sequence). The CDR3 runs 12 residues. CDR3 protein: CASSDTGFEAFF. CDR3 sequence (DNA): TGTGCCAGCAGCGACACAGGGTTTGAAGCTTTCTTT.

The chain employs TRBV6-1 and TRBJ2-2; TRBD2 matches at 11 bases. J lost 1 base, V lost 3 bases, and 7 bases had no gene match. This CDR3 has 18 residues. Germline-derived CDR1 and CDR2 are MNHNS and SASEGT. The CDR3 protein is CASSDGLAGNLNTGELFF. DNA of the CDR3: TGTGCCAGCAGTGATGGACTAGCGGGTAACCTGAACACCGGGGAGCTGTTTTTT.

The V and J genes are TRBV6-5 and TRBJ2-7; TRBD2 agrees at 8 bases. The CDR3 contains 16 residues. Trimming took 0 bases from V and 3 from J; bases not matched to a gene: 7. The germline V gene has CDR1 MNHEY and CDR2 SVGAGI. The CDR3, as DNA: TGTGCCAGCAGTTACTCGAAAATAGCGGGAAACTACGAGCAGTACTTC. It is translated as CASSYSKIAGNYEQYF.

This chain links TRBV5-4 with TRBJ2-7, with 9 bases aligning to TRBD1. The CDR3 is 15 residues long. The germline V gene encodes CDR1 SGHNT and CDR2 YYREEE (reference sequence). V was pared by 0 bases and J by 4 bases, with 5 bases of the junction left unmatched. The CDR3 sequence is CASSLAGTGRYEQYF. The DNA for the CDR3 is TGTGCCAGCAGCTTGGCCGGGACAGGGAGGTACGAGCAGTACTTC.

This chain uses TRBV11-2 with TRBJ2-5; possibly TRBD1 or TRBD2 for D (5 bases each). Germline assignment: CDR1 SGHAT and CDR2 FQNNGV. The CDR3 is made up of 15 amino acids. Trimming cost V 6 bases and J 5 bases, with 19 bases left between them. The CDR3 DNA is TGTGCCAGCAGGAAACCGGGACGGCGGTCGGAGACCCAGTACTTC. Protein product: CASRKPGRRSETQYF.

The chain carries TRBV7-9 and TRBJ1-3; no definite D call. Germline values: CDR1 SEHNR, CDR2 FQNEAQ (reference sequence). The CDR3 is 17 amino acids. The ends were cut back, 6 bases at V and 5 bases at J, with 23 bases in the middle. For the CDR3, the DNA is TGTGCCAGCAGTTTAAACATTGGACCCTCAACTAGAAACACCATATATTTT. It is translated as CASSLNIGPSTRNTIYF.

The V and J genes are TRBV6-5 and TRBJ2-5, with a possible D match to TRBD1 (5 bases). Trimming cost V 5 bases and J 1 base, with 11 bases left between them. Germline lookup yields CDR1 MNHEY and CDR2 SVGAGI. The length of the CDR3 is 14 residues. The CDR3 is CASSKRQSQETQYF. DNA for the CDR3: TGTGCCAGCAGTAAACGACAGTCCCAAGAGACCCAGTACTTC.

This chain connects TRBV7-9 to TRBJ2-1; TRBD2 matches at 8 bases. The CDR3 covers 17 residues. Germline-derived CDR1 and CDR2 are SEHNR and FQNEAQ (reference sequence). V was pared by 0 bases and J by 10 bases, with 14 bases of the junction left unmatched. The CDR3 DNA reads as TGTGCCAGCAGCTTAGCAAACCTTATCTGGGTAGCGGGGGAGCAGTTCTTC. Residues: CASSLANLIWVAGEQFF.

This clone came up once. V gene TRBV4-2 combines with J gene TRBJ1-1; D not resolved. Per germline, CDR1 LGHNA and CDR2 YNFKEQ. Trimming cost V 4 bases and J 0 bases, with 12 bases left between them. The length of the CDR3 is 15 residues. For the CDR3, the DNA is TGTGCCAGCAGCCTCGGGGTGAATTTGAACACTGAAGCTTTCTTT. It translates to CASSLGVNLNTEAFF.

This clone was observed a few times. The chain is built from TRBV18 and TRBJ1-1; the D gene is possibly TRBD1 (5 bases). Between the trimmed V and J ends, which lost 3 bases and 0 bases, there was a span of 11 bases. Germline values: CDR1 KGHSH, CDR2 LQKENI. This CDR3 has 15 amino acids. CDR3 amino acids: CASSPDSQMNTEAFF. CDR3 sequence (DNA): TGTGCCAGCTCACCTGACAGCCAGATGAACACTGAAGCTTTCTTT.

The rearrangement uses TRBV28 and TRBJ2-3; D remains unclear. The V and J ends lost 3 bases and 6 bases respectively, with 13 bases between them. Germline V gene lookup returns CDR1 MDHEN and CDR2 SYDVKM. CDR3 size: 14 residues. CDR3 region: CASSFPLVADTQYF. As DNA, the CDR3 is TGTGCCAGCAGTTTTCCCCTAGTCGCGGATACGCAGTATTTT.

The chain employs TRBV7-2 and TRBJ2-2, with D perhaps matching TRBD1 (6 bases). CDR1 SGHTA and CDR2 FQGNSA come from the germline V gene. The CDR3 spans 14 residues. V lost 0 bases, J lost 6 bases, and 8 bases lay in between. In DNA, the CDR3 is TGTGCCAGCAGCTTAGCCACAGGGCCCGGGGAGCTGTTTTTT. Translated: CASSLATGPGELFF.